This is a list of T cell receptor beta chains from one sample in a study of T cell responses to AZD1222 COVID-19 vaccine. Produced via immunoSEQ multiplex PCR; TCRdb's table is partial and in-frame only. This sample has roughly 160,000 clones, with 90% to 95% found just once. Here the sequenced sample was peripheral blood, taken on day 0 of AZD1222 vaccination. These TCRs come from an adult in good health. CDR3s include the opening cysteine and the closing phenylalanine or tryptophan. A D gene is named only where the DNA matches it firmly. Some rows mark clone size as missing; the rest say once, few, many or name a class of expanded clone.

J: TRBJ1-6; size: .; D: TRBD1; V: TRBV11-3; CDR3: CASSSGQGVLSYNSPLHF; DNA: TGTGCCAGCAGCTCTGGACAGGGGGTATTGTCCTATAATTCACCCCTCCACTTT
J: TRBJ1-6; size: .; D: .; V: TRBV18; CDR3: CASSPPPGQPDSPLHF; DNA: TGTGCCAGCTCACCACCGCCTGGGCAACCTGATTCACCCCTCCACTTT
J: TRBJ2-3; size: .; D: .; V: TRBV3-1/TRBV3-2; CDR3: CASSQPEGGTQYF; DNA: TGTGCCAGCAGCCAACCGGAAGGGGGTACGCAGTATTTT
J: TRBJ2-1; size: many; D: .; V: TRBV12-3/TRBV12-4; CDR3: CASSLGVPAEQFF; DNA: TGTGCCAGCAGTTTAGGGGTTCCAGCTGAGCAGTTCTTC
J: TRBJ1-1; size: few; D: .; V: TRBV19; CDR3: CASSRSNTEAFF; DNA: TGTGCCAGTAGTCGAAGTAACACTGAAGCTTTCTTT
J: TRBJ1-4; size: .; D: .; V: TRBV6-2/TRBV6-3; CDR3: CASSYYQVGGREKLFF; DNA: TGTGCCAGCAGCTATTATCAGGTGGGGGGACGAGAAAAACTGTTTTTT
J: TRBJ2-3; size: .; D: TRBD2; V: TRBV3-1/TRBV3-2; CDR3: CASSQVSGGDTDTQYF; DNA: TGTGCCAGCAGCCAAGTAAGCGGGGGTGACACAGATACGCAGTATTTT
J: TRBJ2-1; size: .; D: TRBD2; V: TRBV2; CDR3: CASSEAAGVGQFF; DNA: TGTGCCAGCAGTGAAGCTGCGGGGGTAGGGCAGTTCTTC
J: TRBJ2-3; size: .; D: TRBD1; V: TRBV6-4; CDR3: CASSEGGLGTDTQYF; DNA: TGTGCCAGCAGTGAAGGGGGCCTAGGCACAGATACGCAGTATTTT
J: TRBJ1-2; size: .; D: TRBD1; V: TRBV3-1/TRBV3-2; CDR3: CASSLLRQGYNYGYTF; DNA: TGTGCCAGCAGCCTCCTGAGACAGGGCTACAACTATGGCTACACCTTC
J: TRBJ2-3; size: .; D: TRBD2; V: TRBV7-9; CDR3: CASSTAALAGGPDTQYF; DNA: TGTGCCAGCAGCACCGCCGCCCTAGCGGGGGGGCCAGATACGCAGTATTTT
J: TRBJ2-3; size: .; D: .; V: TRBV7-8; CDR3: CASSSRQDTQYF; DNA: TGTGCCAGCAGCTCTCGGCAGGATACGCAGTATTTT
J: TRBJ1-5; size: .; D: TRBD1; V: TRBV6-5; CDR3: CASTRTGSNQPQHF; DNA: TGTGCCAGCACCCGGACAGGAAGCAATCAGCCCCAGCATTTT
J: TRBJ2-7; size: .; D: TRBD1; V: TRBV7-9; CDR3: CASSAGTGWDEQYF; DNA: TGTGCCAGCAGCGCCGGGACAGGGTGGGACGAGCAGTACTTC
J: TRBJ1-4; size: .; D: .; V: TRBV14; CDR3: CASSPQPRVEKLFF; DNA: TGTGCCAGCAGCCCACAGCCTAGGGTGGAAAAACTGTTTTTT
J: TRBJ1-4; size: .; D: .; V: TRBV7-9; CDR3: CATTPGTDNEKLFF; DNA: TGTGCCACCACACCTGGGACCGATAATGAAAAACTGTTTTTT
J: TRBJ1-1; size: .; D: TRBD1; V: TRBV5-1; CDR3: CASSLEGGGNTEAFF; DNA: TGCGCCAGCAGCTTGGAAGGGGGCGGTAACACTGAAGCTTTCTTT
J: TRBJ1-5; size: .; D: .; V: TRBV24-1; CDR3: CATSERDNQPQHF; DNA: TGTGCCACCAGCGAGAGGGACAATCAGCCCCAGCATTTT
J: TRBJ2-7; size: .; D: TRBD1; V: TRBV4-3; CDR3: CASSQEFAGGYEQYF; DNA: TGCGCCAGCAGCCAAGAGTTTGCAGGGGGCTACGAGCAGTACTTC
J: TRBJ2-7; size: .; D: TRBD1; V: TRBV5-1; CDR3: CASSSMTGGDSYEQYF; DNA: TGCGCCAGCAGCTCCATGACAGGGGGGGACTCCTACGAGCAGTACTTC
J: TRBJ2-7; size: .; D: .; V: TRBV18; CDR3: CASSPLTSYEQYF; DNA: TGTGCCAGCTCACCACTTACTTCATACGAGCAGTACTTC
J: TRBJ2-1; size: .; D: TRBD1; V: TRBV4-1; CDR3: CASRPGTGRANEQFF; DNA: TGCGCCAGCAGGCCCGGGACAGGGAGGGCCAATGAGCAGTTCTTC
J: TRBJ2-7; size: few; D: .; V: TRBV4-1; CDR3: CASSHVGPAYEQYF; DNA: TGCGCCAGCAGCCATGTCGGACCGGCCTACGAGCAGTACTTC
J: TRBJ1-3; size: .; D: .; V: TRBV5-1; CDR3: CASSLVPVRGNSYGNTIYF; DNA: TGCGCCAGCAGCTTGGTCCCGGTAAGGGGAAATTCTTACGGAAACACCATATATTTT
J: TRBJ2-7; size: .; D: TRBD1; V: TRBV28; CDR3: CASSLRQGVVDEQYF; DNA: TGTGCCAGCAGTTTAAGGCAGGGGGTTGTGGACGAGCAGTACTTC
J: TRBJ2-3; size: .; D: .; V: TRBV2; CDR3: CASSEAQIGTDTQYF; DNA: TGTGCCAGCAGTGAAGCACAGATAGGCACAGATACGCAGTATTTT
J: TRBJ1-1; size: .; D: .; V: TRBV18; CDR3: CASSLGHPNTEAFF; DNA: TGTGCCAGCTCACTGGGACATCCGAACACTGAAGCTTTCTTT
J: TRBJ2-5; size: .; D: .; V: TRBV6-5; CDR3: CASRGPPTRMETQYF; DNA: TGTGCCAGCAGGGGGCCCCCAACTAGAATGGAGACCCAGTACTTC
J: TRBJ1-2; size: .; D: TRBD1; V: TRBV5-4; CDR3: CASSPTSGTGDYGYTF; DNA: TGTGCCAGCAGTCCGACTTCCGGGACAGGTGACTATGGCTACACCTTC
J: TRBJ1-2; size: .; D: TRBD1; V: TRBV19; CDR3: CASSIGAGGHYGYTF; DNA: TGTGCCAGTAGTATCGGCGCAGGGGGCCACTATGGCTACACCTTC
J: TRBJ2-2; size: .; D: TRBD1; V: TRBV24-1; CDR3: CATSDPRQGRTGELFF; DNA: TGTGCCACCAGTGATCCGAGACAGGGGCGCACCGGGGAGCTGTTTTTT
J: TRBJ1-2; size: .; D: TRBD1; V: TRBV3-1/TRBV3-2; CDR3: CASSQTGDGYTF; DNA: TGTGCCAGCAGCCAAACAGGGGACGGCTACACCTTC
J: TRBJ2-6; size: .; D: .; V: TRBV19; CDR3: CASSIPGFSGANVLTF; DNA: TGTGCCAGTAGTATACCCGGTTTCTCTGGGGCCAACGTCCTGACTTTC
J: TRBJ1-2; size: .; D: .; V: TRBV9; CDR3: CASSVETQGGYTF; DNA: TGTGCCAGCAGCGTAGAGACCCAAGGTGGCTACACCTTC
J: TRBJ2-7; size: .; D: .; V: TRBV12-3/TRBV12-4; CDR3: CASSQRGDEQYF; DNA: TGTGCCAGCAGCCAGAGGGGGGACGAGCAGTACTTC
J: TRBJ1-2; size: .; D: .; V: TRBV9; CDR3: CASSVGVSGGYTF; DNA: TGTGCCAGCAGCGTTGGGGTCTCGGGTGGCTACACCTTC
J: TRBJ1-6; size: .; D: .; V: TRBV6-5; CDR3: CASSPGDTLGPLHF; DNA: TGTGCCAGCAGCCCCGGGGACACTTTGGGACCCCTCCACTTT